A selection of T cell receptor beta chains follows, all from one sample in a study of cytomegalovirus exposure and HLA in healthy donors. Clones were sequenced by immunoSEQ multiplex PCR, and TCRdb holds only the in-frame ones, with some missing. The listing records some 110,000 clones. Sequencing was carried out using PBMCs. Receptors were obtained from a young man in good health and CMV-seronegative. Each CDR3 is given with its conserved first and last residue. A D gene is named only where the DNA matches it firmly.

j_call v_call d_call cdr3_nt cdr3_aa
TRBJ2-1 TRBV15 . TGTGCCACCAGCCCGCTAGACCGTCTCAATGAGCAGTTCTTC CATSPLDRLNEQFF
TRBJ1-1 TRBV29-1 TRBD1 TGCAGCGTTGTCTCACACAGGGGAACCCCCACTGAAGCTTTCTTT CSVVSHRGTPTEAFF
TRBJ2-7 TRBV6-1 TRBD2 TGTGCCAGCAAATTGACTAGCGGGCGCTCCTACGAGCAGTACTTC CASKLTSGRSYEQYF
TRBJ1-2 TRBV6-5 . TGTGCCAGCAGATATACAGGGATTAATGGCTACACCTTC CASRYTGINGYTF
TRBJ1-1 TRBV27 . TGTGCCAGCAGTTCCGATCTCTGGCTCCCCGGGGGCACTGAAGCTTTCTTT CASSSDLWLPGGTEAFF
TRBJ1-1 TRBV18 . TGTGCCAGCTCACCACGTCCGGGGTCAAACATCAACACTGAAGCTTTCTTT CASSPRPGSNINTEAFF
TRBJ1-6 TRBV6-1 TRBD1 TGTGCCAGCAGTGAAGCGACAGGGAGTTCACCCCTCCACTTT CASSEATGSSPLHF
TRBJ1-2 TRBV6-5 . TGTGCCAGCAGTTACTCCCGCGAGGGTGGCTACACCTTC CASSYSREGGYTF
TRBJ2-7 TRBV28 . TGTGCCAGCAGTTTAGGGCCGTTCGAGCAGTACTTC CASSLGPFEQYF
TRBJ2-7 TRBV28 . TGTGCCAGCAAGGTCGGAGGGCCGGGCGAGCAGTACTTC CASKVGGPGEQYF
TRBJ2-7 TRBV30 . TGTGCCTGGAGTGAATCGAGACAGATACTCTACGAGCAGTACTTC CAWSESRQILYEQYF
TRBJ1-5 TRBV6-5 . TGTGCCAGCAGTTACTCGGGGGAACAGGGACCCCAGCATTTT CASSYSGEQGPQHF
TRBJ2-5 TRBV19 TRBD1 TGTGCCAGTAGTACAACGATAACCGGGACAGGGTTACAGACCCAGTACTTC CASSTTITGTGLQTQYF
TRBJ2-2 TRBV7-8 TRBD2 TGTGCCAGCAGCTCTTCAGCAAGACTAGCCTTAAGAGCGGCCGGGGAGCTGTTTTTT CASSSSARLALRAAGELFF
TRBJ2-5 TRBV19 TRBD1 TGTGCCAGTAGTATAAGGACAGGCAAAAACCAAGAGACCCAGTACTTC CASSIRTGKNQETQYF
TRBJ2-1 TRBV9 . TGTGCCAGCAGCGTGGGAGGGGGGAGCTCCTACAATGAGCAGTTCTTC CASSVGGGSSYNEQFF
TRBJ1-3 TRBV6-5 . TGTGCCAGCAGCGGGTTAGATTGGGCTGGAAACACCATATATTTT CASSGLDWAGNTIYF
TRBJ2-1 TRBV2 . TGTGCCAGCAGTTCCTCTGGGCTAGCGTCCTACAATGAGCAGTTCTTC CASSSSGLASYNEQFF
TRBJ2-3 TRBV29-1 . TGCAGCGTTGGCAGTAAGTTAAGTGTAGATACGCAGTATTTT CSVGSKLSVDTQYF
TRBJ2-3 TRBV9 TRBD1 TGTGCCAGCAGCGGCGGACAGGGCCCAGATACGCAGTATTTT CASSGGQGPDTQYF
TRBJ1-4 TRBV19 TRBD1 TGTGCCACCGAGGAAGGACAGGACGATGAAAAACTGTTTTTT CATEEGQDDEKLFF
TRBJ2-3 TRBV28 TRBD1 TGTGCCAGCAGTTCCCCGGGACAGGGCACGGATACGCAGTATTTT CASSSPGQGTDTQYF
TRBJ1-6 TRBV30 . TGTGCCTGGAAGGGGATGGTTACGAATTCACCCCTCCACTTT CAWKGMVTNSPLHF
TRBJ2-1 TRBV28 . TGTGCCAGTTCGAGGATAGGGGGAAGGGAGCAGTTCTTC CASSRIGGREQFF
TRBJ2-2 TRBV7-9 . TGTGCCACCCATGTTGTCAAGACAGAAGAGAGCGTATACCCCGGGGAGCTGTTTTTT CATHVVKTEESVYPGELFF
TRBJ1-1 TRBV5-6 . TGTGCCAGCAGCCACGGAACGGGGAGTCCGGTGAACACTGAAGCTTTCTTT CASSHGTGSPVNTEAFF
TRBJ2-5 TRBV4-1 TRBD2 TGCGCCAGCAGCCAAGAGTGGAGCGGGGGGCTGGAGACCCAGTACTTC CASSQEWSGGLETQYF
TRBJ1-4 TRBV4-1 TRBD1 TGCGCCAGCAGCCAAGTCACAGGGGAGCTTGAAAAACTGTTTTTT CASSQVTGELEKLFF
TRBJ2-7 TRBV19 TRBD1 TGTGCCAGTAGTATAGGGGACAGCTCCTACGAGCAGTACTTC CASSIGDSSYEQYF
TRBJ2-5 TRBV5-4 . TGTGCCAGCTCTCAGGGTAGAGAGACCCAGTACTTC CASSQGRETQYF
TRBJ2-7 TRBV19 . TGTGCCAGTAGTATCGACGGGAGTAAAAACGAGCAGTACTTC CASSIDGSKNEQYF